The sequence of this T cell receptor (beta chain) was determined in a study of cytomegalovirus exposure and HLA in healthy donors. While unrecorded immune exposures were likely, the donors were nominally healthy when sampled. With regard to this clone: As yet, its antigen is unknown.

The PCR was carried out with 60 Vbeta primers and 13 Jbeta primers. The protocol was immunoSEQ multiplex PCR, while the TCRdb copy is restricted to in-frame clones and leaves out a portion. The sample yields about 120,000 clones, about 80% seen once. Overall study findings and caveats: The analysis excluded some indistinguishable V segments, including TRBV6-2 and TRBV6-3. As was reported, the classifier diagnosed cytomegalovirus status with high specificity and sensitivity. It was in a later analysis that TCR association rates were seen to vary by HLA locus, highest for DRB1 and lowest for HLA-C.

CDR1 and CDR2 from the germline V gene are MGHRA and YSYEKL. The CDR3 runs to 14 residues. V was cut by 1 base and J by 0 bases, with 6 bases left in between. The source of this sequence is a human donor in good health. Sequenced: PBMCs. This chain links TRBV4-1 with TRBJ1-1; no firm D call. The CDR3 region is CASSQGLLNTEAFF. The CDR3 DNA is TGCGCCAGCAGCCAAGGACTGCTGAACACTGAAGCTTTCTTT.